Listed here are 21 T cell receptor beta chains from one sample, sequenced in a study of STAT3 mutations in large granular lymphocyte leukemia. Findings and limits, study-wide: Every T-cell large granular lymphocyte leukemia patient had at least one immunodominant TCR beta clonotype.

The protocol was immunoSEQ multiplex PCR, while the TCRdb copy is restricted to in-frame clones and leaves out a portion. The data contain approximately 10,000 clones, 76% of them seen just once; the ten biggest clones take up 45% to 50%. For these TCRs, the target antigens are not known. Sequencing used peripheral blood mononuclear cells. Every receptor here comes from a man aged 60 to 75 with T-cell large granular lymphocyte leukemia. Some clones in this sample may be carry-over from other donors' samples.

V usage is TRBV4-1 and J usage is TRBJ1-1; possible D gene TRBD1, 6 bases. Germline V lookup: CDR1 MGHRA, CDR2 YSYEKL. V lost 1 base and J lost 4, with 13 bases in between. The CDR3 length is 15 residues. CDR3 region: CASSQVGGRVTEAFF. The CDR3 region has the DNA TGCGCCAGCAGCCAAGTTGGGGGGCGCGTCACTGAAGCTTTCTTT.

The chain recombines TRBV4-1 with TRBJ1-2; D not resolved. Between the trimmed V and J ends, which lost 3 bases and 8 bases, there was a span of 13 bases. CDR3 length equals 13 residues. Germline loops: CDR1 MGHRA, CDR2 YSYEKL. The CDR3 bases are TGCGCCAGCAGCCAGCAGGACTCGGGGGGCTACACCTTC. Protein product: CASSQQDSGGYTF.

The chain combines TRBV4-2 with TRBJ1-5, with 7 bases lining up with TRBD1. Per germline, CDR1 LGHNA and CDR2 YNFKEQ. CDR3 size: 16 residues. Trimming cost V 2 bases and J 4 bases; bases outside gene matches: 8. The CDR3 reads CASSQNPGQTNQPQHF. DNA of the CDR3: TGTGCCAGCAGCCAAAATCCGGGACAGACAAATCAGCCCCAGCATTTT.

The chain recombines TRBV19 with TRBJ1-2, with D possibly matching TRBD1 (5 bases). V lost 5 bases and J lost 0, with 10 bases in between. The CDR3 covers 14 residues. Germline V gives CDR1 LNHDA, CDR2 SQIVND (reference sequence). The CDR3 DNA follows: TGTGCCAGTAGTCTGGCAGGGACTAACTATGGCTACACCTTC. It translates to CASSLAGTNYGYTF.

The chain carries TRBV30 and TRBJ1-2; D remains ambiguous. CDR3 length: 15 residues. Trimming left V 1 base short and J 2 bases short, with 14 bases between. Germline CDR1 reads GTSNPN; CDR2 reads SVGIG (reference sequence). For the CDR3, the DNA is TGTGCCTGGAGTGCCGTATTCAGTAACAACTATGGCTACACCTTC. Encoded protein: CAWSAVFSNNYGYTF.

In its sample, this clone was seen once. The chain couples TRBV7-3 to TRBJ1-2, with unresolved D. The CDR3 consists of 17 residues. Germline V lookup: CDR1 SGHTA, CDR2 FQGTGA. V was pared by 1 base and J by 7 bases, with 22 bases between. The CDR3 is CASSLNSGVAGGAGYTF. CDR3 sequence (DNA): TGTGCCAGCAGCTTAAATTCGGGAGTGGCGGGTGGAGCTGGCTACACCTTC.

In nucleotides, the CDR3 is TGCGCCAGCAGCCACATTGACAGGGGAAATGAGCAGTTCTTC. It translates to CASSHIDRGNEQFF. The chain combines TRBV5-1 with TRBJ2-1; the match to TRBD1 covers 8 bases. The CDR3 length is 14 residues. Trimming at V came to 4 bases and at J to 7 bases, leaving 7 bases not matched to a gene. Germline V CDR1 and CDR2: SGHRS, YFSETQ.

A few counts support this clone. The J gene is TRBJ2-1, the V gene TRBV19; D call uncertain. Trimming removed 4 bases from V and 7 bases from J, with 5 bases in between. The germline V gene has CDR1 LNHDA and CDR2 SQIVND (reference sequence). The CDR3 has 11 amino acids. The CDR3 DNA follows: TGTGCCAGTAGTAATTGGAATGAGCAGTTCTTC. Amino acid sequence: CASSNWNEQFF.

V is TRBV6-6 and J is TRBJ1-3; D unresolved. This CDR3 is built from 14 residues. The V and J ends lost 6 bases and 0 bases respectively, with 9 bases between them. Germline CDR1 is MNHNY and CDR2 is SVGAGI (reference sequence). CDR3 nucleotides: TGTGCCAGCAGCACAGAGATCTCTGGAAACACCATATATTTT. This codes for CASSTEISGNTIYF.

This clone was counted once. V usage is TRBV12-5 and J usage is TRBJ1-1; D call uncertain. From germline, CDR1 is LGHNT and CDR2 FRNRAP. V dropped 1 base and J dropped 4 bases, with 10 bases sitting between them. The CDR3 contains 14 residues. CDR3 nucleotides: TGTGCTAGTGGTTTGGAGGCCACTAGCACTGAAGCTTTCTTT. This codes for CASGLEATSTEAFF.

The V gene is TRBV19, the J gene TRBJ1-1; D is uncertain. Trimming removed 1 base from V and 0 bases from J, with 0 bases in between. Germline-derived CDR1 and CDR2 are LNHDA and SQIVND (reference sequence). This CDR3 spans 12 amino acids. CDR3 coding DNA: TGTGCCAGTAGTATAGTGAACACTGAAGCTTTCTTT. Its translation is CASSIVNTEAFF.

This chain joins TRBV27 and TRBJ1-1; D remains unclear. V lost 2 bases to trimming and J lost 4 bases, with 11 bases between them. Germline loops: CDR1 MNHEY, CDR2 SMNVEV (reference sequence). The CDR3 covers 14 residues. The CDR3 loop is CASSLVSRSTEAFF. The CDR3 region has the DNA TGTGCCAGCAGTTTAGTAAGCAGGAGCACTGAAGCTTTCTTT.

This clone was recorded once. The genes are TRBV7-2 and TRBJ2-7; D perhaps matches TRBD1 (6 bases). The V gene's germline CDR1 is SGHTA and CDR2 FQGNSA. There are 15 residues in the CDR3. The V end lost 4 bases, the J end lost 2 bases, and 15 bases lay between the germline ends. The CDR3 loop reads CASSSPGTLTYEQYF. The CDR3 DNA follows: TGTGCCAGCAGCTCACCCGGGACATTAACCTACGAGCAGTACTTC.

The chain links TRBV18 to TRBJ2-7; 8 bases map to TRBD1. Germline CDR1 and CDR2: KGHSH and LQKENI. This CDR3 contains 14 residues. The V gene end was trimmed by 4 bases and the J gene end by 5 bases; junction bases not matched to a gene: 7. CDR3 amino acids: CASSLGQGRNEQYF. Written as DNA, the CDR3 is TGTGCCAGCTCACTTGGACAGGGAAGGAACGAGCAGTACTTC.

The chain employs TRBV30 and TRBJ1-2; possible D gene TRBD1, 6 bases. V lost 2 bases and J 4 bases, leaving 20 bases between the germline ends. The CDR3 runs to 16 residues. The germline gives CDR1 GTSNPN, CDR2 SVGIG (reference sequence). In nucleotides, the CDR3 is TGTGCCTGGAGTCCCCTGGGGGACACTCTATCCTATGGCTACACCTTC. Protein product: CAWSPLGDTLSYGYTF. The full variable domain, in which reference TRBV30 and TRBJ1-2 provide the parts outside the CDR3, is SQTIHQWPATLVQPVGSPLSLECTVEGTSNPNLYWYRQAAGRGLQLLFYSVGIGQISSEVPQNLSASRPQDRQFILSSKKLLLSDSGFYLCAWSPLGDTLSYGYTFGSGTRLTVV.

The chain carries TRBV27 and TRBJ2-1; 8 bases line up with TRBD2. The CDR3 contains 15 residues. The germline V gene has CDR1 MNHEY and CDR2 SMNVEV (reference sequence). V lost 6 bases to trimming and J lost 8 bases; unmatched junction nucleotides: 12. The CDR3 region has the DNA TGTGCCAGCAGATACGCAGCGGGAGTGGTAGATGAGCAGTTCTTC. It specifies CASRYAAGVVDEQFF.

The rearrangement uses TRBV18 and TRBJ1-1; a weak D match, TRBD1 (5 bases). The germline V gene has CDR1 KGHSH and CDR2 LQKENI. The ends were cut back, 4 bases at V and 1 base at J, with 7 bases in the middle. The CDR3 is 13 amino acids. The DNA of the CDR3 is TGTGCCAGCTCACGGGACGAGAACACTGAAGCTTTCTTT. It encodes CASSRDENTEAFF.

The V call is TRBV18, the J call TRBJ2-2; D not certain. Per germline, CDR1 KGHSH and CDR2 LQKENI. The CDR3 is 14 amino acids. V lost 2 bases to trimming and J lost 0 bases, with 4 bases between them. CDR3 residues: CASSPGANTGELFF. In DNA, the CDR3 is TGTGCCAGCTCACCAGGGGCGAACACCGGGGAGCTGTTTTTT.

This clone was observed a single time. This rearrangement joins TRBV30 to TRBJ1-5, with 9 bases matching TRBD1. The CDR3 length is 14 residues. The V and J ends lost 4 bases and 5 bases, in that order; junction bases with no gene match: 6. Germline lookup yields CDR1 GTSNPN and CDR2 SVGIG (reference sequence). The CDR3 region has the DNA TGTGCCTGGACAGTACGGGACAGGGATCAGCCCCAGCATTTT. This translates into CAWTVRDRDQPQHF. Together with reference TRBV30 and TRBJ1-5, the CDR3 gives the full variable domain: SQTIHQWPATLVQPVGSPLSLECTVEGTSNPNLYWYRQAAGRGLQLLFYSVGIGQISSEVPQNLSASRPQDRQFILSSKKLLLSDSGFYLCAWTVRDRDQPQHFGDGTRLSIL.

This chain joins TRBV27 and TRBJ1-2, with D maybe TRBD1 (6 bases). The V gene's germline CDR1 is MNHEY and CDR2 SMNVEV (reference sequence). This CDR3 is 15 amino acids long. The ends were cut back, 3 bases at V and 3 bases at J, with 14 bases in the middle. CDR3 amino acids: CASSFGGGAYYGYTF. The CDR3, as DNA: TGTGCCAGCAGTTTCGGAGGGGGAGCCTACTATGGCTACACCTTC.

The chain links TRBV19 to TRBJ2-7; 8 nucleotides match TRBD1. The CDR3 loop spans 13 amino acids. V dropped 5 bases and J dropped 4; count of bases not matched to a gene: 4. The germline CDR1 and CDR2 sequences are LNHDA and SQIVND (reference sequence). The CDR3 bases are TGTGCCAGTAGTTTCGGACAGGGTTACGAGCAGTACTTC. It translates to CASSFGQGYEQYF. Looking up the rest from reference TRBV19 and TRBJ2-7 gives the full variable domain: DGGITQSPKYLFRKEGQNVTLSCEQNLNHDAMYWYRQDPGQGLRLIYYSQIVNDFQKGDIAEGYSVSREKKESFPLTVTSAQKNPTAFYLCASSFGQGYEQYFGPGTRLTVT.